A selection of T cell receptor beta chains follows, all from one sample in a study of blood T cell repertoires in COVID-19. Assay: immunoSEQ multiplex PCR; the TCRdb copy retains only in-frame clones and omits some. The table has roughly 150,000 clones, about 80% seen once. Material: PBMCs or T cells enriched from blood (not recorded which). The receptors originated from a woman in her 70s in a cohort exposed to, infected with or recovered from COVID-19 (not recorded which). CDR3s include the opening cysteine and the closing phenylalanine or tryptophan. The D gene is left open where the match is weak. Not all rows give a size; the values are once, few, many and, for expanded clones, a class.

V: TRBV6-5; J: TRBJ2-7; size: few; D: TRBD1; CDR3: CASNSADRREQYF; DNA: TGTGCCAGCAACTCCGCGGACAGGCGCGAGCAGTACTTC
V: TRBV3-1/TRBV3-2; J: TRBJ1-6; size: .; D: .; CDR3: CASSQGQASSPLHF; DNA: TGTGCCAGCAGCCAAGGGCAGGCTAGCTCACCCCTCCACTTT
V: TRBV28; J: TRBJ1-1; size: .; D: .; CDR3: CASTLNFNTEAFF; DNA: TGTGCCAGCACCCTAAATTTTAACACTGAAGCTTTCTTT
V: TRBV11-3; J: TRBJ1-1; size: few; D: .; CDR3: CASSLFGGSNTEAFF; DNA: TGTGCCAGCAGCTTATTCGGGGGGTCGAACACTGAAGCTTTCTTT
V: TRBV5-4; J: TRBJ2-3; size: .; D: .; CDR3: CASSSPIAITDTQYF; DNA: TGTGCCAGCAGCTCGCCCATAGCTATCACAGATACGCAGTATTTT
V: TRBV5-1; J: TRBJ1-2; size: .; D: .; CDR3: CASSLGQGGGGYTF; DNA: TGCGCCAGCAGCTTGGGGCAGGGCGGCGGAGGCTACACCTTC
V: TRBV7-9; J: TRBJ1-2; size: .; D: .; CDR3: CASSPLIGSGYTF; DNA: TGTGCCAGCAGCCCCCTAATCGGTTCTGGCTACACCTTC
V: TRBV7-2; J: TRBJ1-5; size: .; D: .; CDR3: CASSIQGRQPQHF; DNA: TGTGCCAGCAGCATACAGGGCCGACAGCCCCAGCATTTT
V: TRBV2; J: TRBJ2-2; size: .; D: .; CDR3: CASGRTPNTGELFF; DNA: TGTGCCAGCGGGAGGACTCCGAACACCGGGGAGCTGTTTTTT
V: TRBV28; J: TRBJ2-1; size: .; D: .; CDR3: CASGGSTGADEQFF; DNA: TGTGCCAGCGGGGGGAGCACAGGGGCGGATGAGCAGTTCTTC
V: TRBV5-1; J: TRBJ1-1; size: .; D: TRBD1; CDR3: CASSWDREMNTEAFF; DNA: TGCGCCAGCAGCTGGGACAGGGAGATGAACACTGAAGCTTTCTTT
V: TRBV3-1/TRBV3-2; J: TRBJ2-3; size: .; D: TRBD2; CDR3: CASSPTKTSGGGDTQYF; DNA: TGTGCCAGCAGCCCTACCAAGACTAGCGGAGGGGGGGATACGCAGTATTTT
V: TRBV6-1; J: TRBJ2-7; size: .; D: TRBD1; CDR3: CASSEGGAGGYEQYF; DNA: TGTGCCAGCAGTGAAGGAGGGGCAGGGGGCTACGAGCAGTACTTC
V: TRBV5-4; J: TRBJ2-7; size: few; D: TRBD2; CDR3: CASSRNSLAGGLYEQYF; DNA: TGTGCCAGCAGCCGTAATTCGCTAGCGGGAGGCCTCTACGAGCAGTACTTC
V: TRBV12-3/TRBV12-4; J: TRBJ1-1; size: .; D: .; CDR3: CASSRTDEAFF; DNA: TGTGCCAGCAGTCGGACAGATGAAGCTTTCTTT